This T cell receptor (beta chain) was recorded in a study of blood T cell repertoires in COVID-19. Study overall: Sources were T cells, B-cell-depleted T cells, or PBMCs; the material itself was cDNA or gDNA.

This clone is a singleton in its sample. Original data processing: Estimated nucleated cell counts came from reference gene primer amplification. Here immunoSEQ multiplex PCR was the method, and the copy in TCRdb shows in-frame clones only, minus some. V, J and clone size are those of that table, while D and trimming were read from the DNA. The sample shows around 200,000 clones, roughly 88% of them seen only once. CDR3 length: 13 residues. Germline V gene sequence: CDR1 MDHEN, CDR2 SYDVKM. V lost 7 bases and J lost 1, with 8 bases in between. The sample comprised PBMCs or T cells enriched from blood (not recorded which). The chain couples TRBV28 to TRBJ1-3; D may be TRBD1 (6 bases). The origin of this receptor is a middle-aged man with acute COVID-19. The chain's CDR3 is CASMQGSGNTIYF. As DNA, the CDR3 is TGTGCCAGCATGCAGGGGTCTGGAAACACCATATATTTT.